This entry features one T cell receptor (beta chain) sequence. Its antigen is unidentified. Germline loops: CDR1 MDHEN, CDR2 SYDVKM. The CDR3 is 13 amino acids. With 2 bases removed from V and 1 base from J, the gap between germline ends came to 5 bases. The data were obtained in a study of cytomegalovirus exposure and HLA in healthy donors. Study results and caveats: Across donors, most TCRs were seen rarely, yet some public ones were widespread.

Sequenced by immunoSEQ multiplex PCR; TCRdb stores in-frame clones only, minus some. This table has approximately 140,000 clones, approximately 85% appearing once. This TCR was sampled from a woman between 25 and 40 years old in good health and CMV-seronegative. What was sequenced was PBMCs. This chain links TRBV28 with TRBJ1-2; no reliable D call. The CDR3: CASSLGLNYGYTF. The CDR3 coding sequence is TGTGCCAGCAGTTTAGGGCTTAACTATGGCTACACCTTC.